The T cell receptor (beta chain) described here comes from a study of blood T cells in healthy people across ages (dated by TCRdb to between 2014 and 2017). Regarding the research as a whole: In model experiments, template switching captured about one uniquely barcoded TCR beta cDNA molecule for every two T cells. Using deep sequencing normalized with unique cDNA molecular identifiers, the study measured how TCR beta repertoire diversity changes with age. Two additional independent replicas of 1 million unique cDNA reads from the same blood draw were analyzed for two donors (one aged 18 to 30 and one aged 80 or older). Donors of different ages were randomly distributed across sequencing lanes to avoid experimental bias. Donors were grouped into four age groups: young (average 16 years), middle-aged (roughly 37), aged (roughly 67) and long-lived (about 82). Here is what the overall study found, with its caveats: Compared with the aged group, more naive CD4+ T cells, fewer expanded clones and increased TCR diversity were shown by the long-lived group, suggesting age selection. The percentage of naive T cells measured by flow cytometry correlated strongly with observed TCR beta diversity. As age increased, observed TCR beta diversity per million T cells dropped in a roughly linear way, and a significant reduction was already evident by age about 40. Since profiling was done on bulk unsorted PBMCs, naive and antigen-experienced compartments could not be conclusively compared. Estimates of total diversity based on one million sequenced T cells were considered lower bounds and underestimates. Because the CMV infection status of the donors was unknown, age-related changes in expanded clonotypes may potentially have been confounded.

This clonotype has more than one count but fewer than ten. It has no known antigen specificity. The input lacks base qualities; no much larger clone sits a single base away. The donors were some 39 Caucasian individuals from Russia, aged roughly 6 to 100 years, who were systemically healthy. Approximately 9.3 milliliters of peripheral blood were collected from each donor into EDTA-treated Vacutainer tubes. Ficoll-Paque density-gradient centrifugation was used to isolate PBMCs, with at least 7 million obtained per sample. Trizol reagent was used to extract total RNA from PBMCs, with at least 5 micrograms per sample. For every donor, an aliquot of PBMCs went through flow cytometry to measure the percentages of naive CD45RAhigh/CD27high T cells. The junction shows trimming of 2 bases on V and 2 bases on J, and the gene matches do not reach 5 bases of it. The CDR3 spans 16 residues, from the cysteine through the phenylalanine. Of the read, only the CDR3 DNA is kept; its 48 bases are in frame from base 1. From a lookup of the germline V gene (reference sequence), CDR1 and CDR2 are MNHNY and SVGAGI.

Library preparation employed 5' RACE. The instrument given in TCRdb is Illumina HiSeq 2500. The second PCR ran for about 6 to 12 cycles and used a J-beta primer mix along with a sample-barcoded 5' primer. A template-switch 5' adaptor carrying 12 random nucleotides introduced a unique molecular identifier onto each TCR beta cDNA molecule. At least 2.5 million CDR3-containing paired-end reads were obtained from each sample. First-strand cDNA synthesis was performed from all RNA using the Mint cDNA synthesis kit, with priming by a TRBC-specific oligonucleotide. Following uracil-DNA glycosylase treatment, all cDNA underwent a first 18-cycle PCR with the universal primers M1SS and BC2_uni_R. The original methods were these. Normalization of each sample was performed by random selection of 1 million high-quality reads, each carrying a distinct molecular identifier. Instead of being binned into consensus sequences, reads that shared molecular identifiers were thrown out. MiTCR, with a Q25 quality threshold and the strictest error-elimination algorithm, was used for CDR3 identification, clonotype clustering and error correction. A nonparametric unseen species model with Euler transformation was used to estimate a lower bound on total TCR beta diversity. The public reads were run again by TCRdb, first through fastp at Q25 and then through MiXCR, and only productive beta chains were kept. Each record represents a unique CDR3 protein, reported with the most common genes and DNA among its rows. It is TCRdb's table, rather than the study itself, that gives the V and J calls and clone size. The sample contains about 1.6 million distinct CDR3 sequences, almost 35% of them found a single time. The top ten clonotypes cover about 11% of the sample.

The sequenced sample consisted of blood. The source of this sequence is a woman in her twenties or thirties in good health. Recombination connected TRBV6-6 to TRBJ2-3, with 9 bases matching TRBD2. The DNA is TGTGCCAGCAGTTACATGGCTAGCGGGGACACAGATACGCAGTATTTT. This yields the protein CASSYMASGDTDTQYF.